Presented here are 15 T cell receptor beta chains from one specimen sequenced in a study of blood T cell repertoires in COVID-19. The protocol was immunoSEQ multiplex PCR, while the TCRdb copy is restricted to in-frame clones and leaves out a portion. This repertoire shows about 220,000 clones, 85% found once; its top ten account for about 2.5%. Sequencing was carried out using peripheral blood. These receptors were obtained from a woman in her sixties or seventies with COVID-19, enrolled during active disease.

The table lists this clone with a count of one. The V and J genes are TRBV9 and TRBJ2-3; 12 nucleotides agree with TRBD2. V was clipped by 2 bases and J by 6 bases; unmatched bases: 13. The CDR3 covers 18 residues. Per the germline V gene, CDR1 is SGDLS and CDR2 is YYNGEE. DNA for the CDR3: TGTGCCAGCAGCGTCGCCCAATGGACTAGCGGGATCGGGGATACGCAGTATTTT. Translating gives CASSVAQWTSGIGDTQYF.

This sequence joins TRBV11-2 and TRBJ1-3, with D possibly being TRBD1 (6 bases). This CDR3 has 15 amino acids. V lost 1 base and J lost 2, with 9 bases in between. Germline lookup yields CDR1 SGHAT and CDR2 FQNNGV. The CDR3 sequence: CASSLGAGAGNTIYF. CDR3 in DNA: TGTGCCAGCAGCTTAGGGGCAGGGGCTGGAAACACCATATATTTT.

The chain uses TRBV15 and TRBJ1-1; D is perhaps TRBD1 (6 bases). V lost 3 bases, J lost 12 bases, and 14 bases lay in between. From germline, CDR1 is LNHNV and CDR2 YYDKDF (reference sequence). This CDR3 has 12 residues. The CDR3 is CATSSLQGPSFF. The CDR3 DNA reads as TGTGCCACCAGCAGTTTACAGGGCCCGTCTTTCTTT.

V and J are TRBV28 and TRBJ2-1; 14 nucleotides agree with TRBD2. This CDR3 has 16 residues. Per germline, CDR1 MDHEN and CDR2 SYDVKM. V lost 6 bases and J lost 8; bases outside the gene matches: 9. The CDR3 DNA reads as TGTGCCAGCAGCTCCGGGACTAGCGGGAGATCTCATGAGCAGTTCTTC. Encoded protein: CASSSGTSGRSHEQFF.

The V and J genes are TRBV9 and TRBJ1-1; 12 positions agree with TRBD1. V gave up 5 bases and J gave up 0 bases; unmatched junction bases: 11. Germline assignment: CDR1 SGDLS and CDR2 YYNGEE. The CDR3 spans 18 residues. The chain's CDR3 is CASRRDRGRKSMNTEAFF. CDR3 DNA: TGTGCCAGCAGACGGGACAGGGGGCGGAAAAGTATGAACACTGAAGCTTTCTTT.

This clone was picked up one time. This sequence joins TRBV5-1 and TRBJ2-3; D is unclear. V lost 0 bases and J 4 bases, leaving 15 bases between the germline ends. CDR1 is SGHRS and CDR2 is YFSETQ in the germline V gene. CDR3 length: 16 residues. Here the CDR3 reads CASSLVSFSGADTQYF. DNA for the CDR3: TGCGCCAGCAGCTTGGTAAGCTTCTCAGGCGCAGATACGCAGTATTTT.

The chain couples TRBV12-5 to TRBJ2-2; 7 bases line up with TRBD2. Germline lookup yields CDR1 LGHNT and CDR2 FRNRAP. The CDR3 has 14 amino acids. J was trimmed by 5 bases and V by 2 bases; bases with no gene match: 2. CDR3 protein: CASGLSGRTGELFF. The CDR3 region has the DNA TGTGCTAGTGGTTTGTCCGGGAGGACCGGGGAGCTGTTTTTT.

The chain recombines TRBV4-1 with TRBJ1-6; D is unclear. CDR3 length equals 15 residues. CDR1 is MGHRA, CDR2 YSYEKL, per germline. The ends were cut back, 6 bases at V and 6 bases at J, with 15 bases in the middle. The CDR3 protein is CASRSPGAGNSPLHF. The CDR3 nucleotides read TGCGCCAGCAGATCCCCCGGAGCGGGTAATTCACCCCTCCACTTT.

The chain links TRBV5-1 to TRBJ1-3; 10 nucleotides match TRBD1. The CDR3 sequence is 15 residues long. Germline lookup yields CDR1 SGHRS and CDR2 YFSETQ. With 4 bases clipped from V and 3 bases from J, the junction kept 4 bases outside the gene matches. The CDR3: CASSNRTGGGNTIYF. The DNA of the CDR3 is TGCGCCAGCAGCAACCGGACAGGGGGTGGAAACACCATATATTTT.

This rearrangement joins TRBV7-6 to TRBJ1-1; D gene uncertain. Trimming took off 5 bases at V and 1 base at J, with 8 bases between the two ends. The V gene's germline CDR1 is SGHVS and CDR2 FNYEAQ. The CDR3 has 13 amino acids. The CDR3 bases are TGTGCCAGCAGCGGGGAGGGGAACACTGAAGCTTTCTTT. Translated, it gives CASSGEGNTEAFF.

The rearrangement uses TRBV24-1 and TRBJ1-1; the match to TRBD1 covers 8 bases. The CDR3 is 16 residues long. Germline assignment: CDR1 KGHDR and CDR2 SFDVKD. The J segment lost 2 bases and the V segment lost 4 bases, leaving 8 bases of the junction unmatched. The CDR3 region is CATSDPTGALNTEAFF. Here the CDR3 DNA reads TGTGCCACCAGTGACCCGACAGGGGCCCTTAACACTGAAGCTTTCTTT.

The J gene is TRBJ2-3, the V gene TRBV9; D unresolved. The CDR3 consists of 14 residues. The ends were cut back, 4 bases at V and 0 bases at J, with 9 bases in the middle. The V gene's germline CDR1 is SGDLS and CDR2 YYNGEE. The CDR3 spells CASSPLTSTDTQYF. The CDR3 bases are TGTGCCAGCAGCCCCCTAACTAGCACAGATACGCAGTATTTT.

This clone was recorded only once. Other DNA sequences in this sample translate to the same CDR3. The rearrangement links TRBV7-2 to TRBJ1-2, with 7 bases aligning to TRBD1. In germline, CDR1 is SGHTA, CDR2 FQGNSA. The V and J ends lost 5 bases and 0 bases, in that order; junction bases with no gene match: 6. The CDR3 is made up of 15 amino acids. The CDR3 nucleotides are TGTGCCAGCAGCCCCCGACAGGGAGCTAACTATGGCTACACCTTC. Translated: CASSPRQGANYGYTF. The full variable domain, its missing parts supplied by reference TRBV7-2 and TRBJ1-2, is GAGVSQSPSNKVTEKGKDVELRCDPISGHTALYWYRQSLGQGLEFLIYFQGNSAPDKSGLPSDRFSAERTGGSVSTLTIQRTQQEDSAVYLCASSPRQGANYGYTFGSGTRLTVV.

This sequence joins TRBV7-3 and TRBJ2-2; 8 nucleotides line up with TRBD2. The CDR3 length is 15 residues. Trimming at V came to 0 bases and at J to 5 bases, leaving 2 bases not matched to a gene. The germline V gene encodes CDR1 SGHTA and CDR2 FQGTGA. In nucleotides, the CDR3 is TGTGCCAGCAGCTTAACTAGCGGGGCGACCGGGGAGCTGTTTTTT. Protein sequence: CASSLTSGATGELFF.

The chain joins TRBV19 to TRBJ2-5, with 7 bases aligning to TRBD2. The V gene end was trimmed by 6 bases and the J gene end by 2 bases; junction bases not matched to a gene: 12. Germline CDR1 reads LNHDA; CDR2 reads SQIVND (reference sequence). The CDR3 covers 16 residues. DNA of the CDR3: TGTGCCAGTAGCACGGTGGCGGGAGAGATACAAGAGACCCAGTACTTC. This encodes CASSTVAGEIQETQYF.